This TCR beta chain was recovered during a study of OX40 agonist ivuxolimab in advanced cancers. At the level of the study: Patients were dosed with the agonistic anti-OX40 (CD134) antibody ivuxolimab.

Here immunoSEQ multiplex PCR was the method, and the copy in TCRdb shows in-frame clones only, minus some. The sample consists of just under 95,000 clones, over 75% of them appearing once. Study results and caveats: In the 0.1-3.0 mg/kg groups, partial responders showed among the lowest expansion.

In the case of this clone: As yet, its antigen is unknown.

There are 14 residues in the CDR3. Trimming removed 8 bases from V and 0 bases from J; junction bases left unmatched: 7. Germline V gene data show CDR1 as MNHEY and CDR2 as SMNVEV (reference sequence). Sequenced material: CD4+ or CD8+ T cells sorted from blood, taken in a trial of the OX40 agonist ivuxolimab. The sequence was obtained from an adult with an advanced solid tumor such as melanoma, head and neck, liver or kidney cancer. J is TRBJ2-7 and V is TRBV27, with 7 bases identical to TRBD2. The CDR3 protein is CASSSGAYSYEQYF. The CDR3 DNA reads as TGTGCCAGCTCGAGCGGGGCCTACTCCTACGAGCAGTACTTC.